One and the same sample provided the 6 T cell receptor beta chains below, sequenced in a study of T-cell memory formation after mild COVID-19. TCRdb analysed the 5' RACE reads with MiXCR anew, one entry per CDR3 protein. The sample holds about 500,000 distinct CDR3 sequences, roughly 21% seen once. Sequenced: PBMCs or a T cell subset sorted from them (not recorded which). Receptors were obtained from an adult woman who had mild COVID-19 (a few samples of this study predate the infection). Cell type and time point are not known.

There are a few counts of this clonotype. This chain's CDR3 is CASSQSRGRDTQYF. The CDR3 nucleotides are TGTGCCAGCAGCCAAAGTCGGGGGCGAGATACGCAGTATTTT. J is TRBJ2-3 and V is TRBV4-2; D may be TRBD1 or TRBD2 (6 bases each). Trimming cost V 2 bases and J 5 bases, with 11 bases left between them. In germline, CDR1 is LGHNA, CDR2 YNFKEQ. The CDR3 extends over 14 amino acids.

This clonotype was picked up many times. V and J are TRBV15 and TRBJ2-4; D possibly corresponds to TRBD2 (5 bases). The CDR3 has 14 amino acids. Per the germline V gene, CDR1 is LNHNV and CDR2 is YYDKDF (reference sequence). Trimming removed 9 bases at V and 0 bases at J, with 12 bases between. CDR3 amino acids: CATDSGIAKNIQYF. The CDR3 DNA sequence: TGTGCCACGGACTCTGGGATAGCCAAAAACATTCAGTACTTC.

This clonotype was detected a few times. CDR3 bases: TGCGCCAGCAGCCGCGGGACAGGGAACTACGAGCAGTACTTC. It specifies CASSRGTGNYEQYF. This sequence joins TRBV5-1 and TRBJ2-7, with 9 bases matching TRBD1. The CDR3 sequence is 14 residues long. Germline V lookup: CDR1 SGHRS, CDR2 YFSETQ. The V segment lost 4 bases and the J segment 3 bases; nucleotides outside the gene matches: 5.

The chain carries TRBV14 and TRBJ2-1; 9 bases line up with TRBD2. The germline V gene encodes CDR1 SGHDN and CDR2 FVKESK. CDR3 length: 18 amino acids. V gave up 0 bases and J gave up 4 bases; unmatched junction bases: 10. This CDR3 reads CASSQENGLAGLYNEQFF. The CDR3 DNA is TGTGCCAGCAGCCAAGAAAACGGTCTAGCGGGGCTTTACAATGAGCAGTTCTTC. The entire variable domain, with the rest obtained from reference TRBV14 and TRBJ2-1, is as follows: EAGVTQFPSHSVIEKGQTVTLRCDPISGHDNLYWYRRVMGKEIKFLLHFVKESKQDESGMPNNRFLAERTGGTYSTLKVQPAELEDSGVYFCASSQENGLAGLYNEQFFGPGTRLTVL.

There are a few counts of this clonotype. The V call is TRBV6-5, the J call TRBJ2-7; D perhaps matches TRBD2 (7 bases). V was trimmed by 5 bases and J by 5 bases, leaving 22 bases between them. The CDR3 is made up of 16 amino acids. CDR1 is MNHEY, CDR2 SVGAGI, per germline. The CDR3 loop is CASSGRGRKKVDEQYF. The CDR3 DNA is TGTGCCAGCAGTGGGCGGGGGCGGAAGAAGGTTGACGAGCAGTACTTC.

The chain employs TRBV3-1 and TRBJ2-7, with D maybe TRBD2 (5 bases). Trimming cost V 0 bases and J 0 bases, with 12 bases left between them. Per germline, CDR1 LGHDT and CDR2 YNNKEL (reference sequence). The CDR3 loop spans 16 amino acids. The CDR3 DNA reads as TGTGCCAGCAGCCAAGAGAGGATTCGGGGCTCCTACGAGCAGTACTTC. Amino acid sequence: CASSQERIRGSYEQYF.